The rows below give T cell receptor beta chains drawn from one sample of a study of T cell changes during pregnancy in multiple sclerosis. The protocol was immunoSEQ multiplex PCR, while the TCRdb copy is restricted to in-frame clones and leaves out a portion. The table lists more than 75,000 clones, just under 95% of them singletons. Sequenced material: peripheral blood, taken in the first trimester of pregnancy. All receptors derive from a female donor with multiple sclerosis, enrolled in a pregnancy study. Each CDR3 is given with its conserved first and last residue. The D gene is left open where the match is weak. Size is omitted from some rows. Given values are once, few, many or a class for expanded clones.

>-|TRBJ2-3|TRBV28|-
CASSFAGAGDTQYF
TGTGCCAGCAGTTTTGCAGGGGCAGGGGATACGCAGTATTTT
>-|TRBJ2-7|TRBV11-2|TRBD1
CASSLDRPSFPGQPEHEQYF
TGTGCCAGCAGCTTAGACAGACCCTCATTTCCGGGACAGCCAGAGCACGAGCAGTACTTC
>-|TRBJ2-3|TRBV11-2|-
CASSLVRQSYTDTQYF
TGTGCCAGCAGCTTAGTGAGGCAATCCTACACAGATACGCAGTATTTT
>-|TRBJ1-5|TRBV5-5|-
CASSLGALSNQPQHF
TGTGCCAGCAGCTTAGGGGCCCTTAGCAATCAGCCCCAGCATTTT
>-|TRBJ2-7|TRBV7-8|-
CASGTRVPYEQYF
TGTGCCAGCGGTACGCGGGTCCCCTACGAGCAGTACTTC
>-|TRBJ1-2|TRBV28|-
CASSLIQGRFAYTF
TGTGCCAGCAGTTTAATACAGGGAAGATTTGCCTACACCTTC
>-|TRBJ2-3|TRBV4-2|TRBD2
CASSQDLAGGQDTQYF
TGTGCCAGCAGCCAAGATCTTGCGGGGGGGCAAGATACGCAGTATTTT
>-|TRBJ1-5|TRBV7-9|-
CASSLAGPGQPQHF
TGTGCCAGCAGCTTAGCGGGGCCGGGTCAGCCCCAGCATTTT
>-|TRBJ2-7|TRBV10-3|-
CAISETGTYEQYF
TGTGCCATCAGTGAGACAGGGACCTACGAGCAGTACTTC
>few|TRBJ2-5|TRBV2|TRBD2
CASSLTPASGTIQETQYF
TGTGCCAGCAGCCTCACGCCGGCTAGCGGTACTATCCAAGAGACCCAGTACTTC
>-|TRBJ1-3|TRBV21-1|-
CASEAPSRGPNTIYF
TGTGCCAGCGAGGCCCCAAGCAGGGGGCCTAACACCATATATTTT
>-|TRBJ1-4|TRBV9|-
CASSEQATNEKLFF
TGTGCCAGCAGCGAACAGGCAACTAATGAAAAACTGTTTTTT
>few|TRBJ1-1|TRBV29-1|TRBD1
CSVERAGGTEAFF
TGCAGCGTTGAACGGGCAGGGGGCACTGAAGCTTTCTTT
>-|TRBJ1-5|TRBV15|-
CATSTGAGGPTNQPQHF
TGTGCCACCAGCACGGGCGCGGGGGGACCTACAAATCAGCCCCAGCATTTT
>-|TRBJ1-1|TRBV18|TRBD1
CATKGTGVTNTEAFF
TGTGCCACCAAGGGGACAGGGGTTACGAACACTGAAGCTTTCTTT
>-|TRBJ2-7|TRBV28|-
CASSSLGGEGYEQYF
TGTGCCAGCAGTTCCCTCGGGGGAGAGGGCTACGAGCAGTACTTC
>-|TRBJ1-5|TRBV12-5|-
CASGLEGRPFYSNQPQHF
TGTGCTAGTGGTTTGGAAGGGAGACCCTTTTATAGCAATCAGCCCCAGCATTTT
>once|TRBJ1-5|TRBV5-8|TRBD1
CASSPGQGSQAQHF
TGTGCCAGCAGTCCGGGACAGGGGTCCCAGGCCCAGCATTTT
>-|TRBJ1-2|TRBV6-1|TRBD1
CASSVDRAGDYGYTF
TGTGCCAGCAGTGTAGACAGGGCCGGTGACTATGGCTACACCTTC
>-|TRBJ1-2|TRBV14|TRBD1
CASSQATGGWGYTF
TGTGCCAGCAGCCAAGCGACAGGGGGTTGGGGCTACACCTTC